Below, 5 T cell receptor beta chains from the same sample are listed, as sequenced in a study of cytomegalovirus exposure and HLA in healthy donors. Both 60 Vbeta primers and 13 Jbeta primers went into the PCR. TCRdb's copy holds only in-frame clones and misses some; the assay was immunoSEQ multiplex PCR. The sample totals about 74,000 clones. Sequencing was done on a sample of PBMCs. These receptors all stem from a female donor in good health and CMV-seropositive.

The genes are TRBV19 and TRBJ2-7; 8 bases align to TRBD2. The CDR3 spans 17 residues. CDR1 and CDR2 (germline): LNHDA, SQIVND (reference sequence). V shed 0 bases and J 6 bases; nucleotides not matched to a gene: 13. DNA for the CDR3: TGTGCCAGTAGTATAGACCCCTGCCGGGGGGGCCGCTGCGAGCAGTACTTC. It specifies CASSIDPCRGGRCEQYF.

The CDR3 is CASSLAGGPGNEQFF. CDR3 nucleotides: TGTGCCAGCAGCTTAGCGGGGGGGCCGGGGAATGAGCAGTTCTTC. The chain employs TRBV11-2 and TRBJ2-1; TRBD2 agrees at 8 bases. V shed 1 base, J shed 7 bases, and the junction held 6 bases outside the gene matches. Germline CDR1 is SGHAT and CDR2 is FQNNGV. This CDR3 contains 15 residues.

The chain employs TRBV2 and TRBJ2-7; 10 bases match TRBD1. V shed 4 bases, J shed 0 bases, and the junction held 15 bases outside the gene matches. Germline values: CDR1 SNHLY, CDR2 FYNNEI. The CDR3 runs 19 residues. CDR3 nucleotide sequence: TGTGCCAGCAGTGGGACAGGGGGTCGTTTTTTTTCCCACTCCTACGAGCAGTACTTC. It encodes CASSGTGGRFFSHSYEQYF.

The chain uses TRBV5-4 and TRBJ2-5, with D possibly matching TRBD1 (5 bases). From germline, CDR1 is SGHNT and CDR2 YYREEE (reference sequence). CDR3 length: 14 residues. V was clipped by 4 bases and J by 4 bases, with 14 bases between them. CDR3 in amino acids: CASSLDLGRETQYF. CDR3 sequence (DNA): TGTGCCAGCAGCCTCGATTTGGGGCGAGAGACCCAGTACTTC.

The chain carries TRBV6-5 and TRBJ1-2, with 7 bases identical to TRBD1. The CDR3 consists of 15 residues. Trimming at V came to 2 bases and at J to 3 bases, leaving 6 bases not matched to a gene. Germline V lookup: CDR1 MNHEY, CDR2 SVGAGI. CDR3: CASSYEAQGYYGYTF. CDR3 coding DNA: TGTGCCAGCAGTTACGAAGCACAGGGGTACTATGGCTACACCTTC.